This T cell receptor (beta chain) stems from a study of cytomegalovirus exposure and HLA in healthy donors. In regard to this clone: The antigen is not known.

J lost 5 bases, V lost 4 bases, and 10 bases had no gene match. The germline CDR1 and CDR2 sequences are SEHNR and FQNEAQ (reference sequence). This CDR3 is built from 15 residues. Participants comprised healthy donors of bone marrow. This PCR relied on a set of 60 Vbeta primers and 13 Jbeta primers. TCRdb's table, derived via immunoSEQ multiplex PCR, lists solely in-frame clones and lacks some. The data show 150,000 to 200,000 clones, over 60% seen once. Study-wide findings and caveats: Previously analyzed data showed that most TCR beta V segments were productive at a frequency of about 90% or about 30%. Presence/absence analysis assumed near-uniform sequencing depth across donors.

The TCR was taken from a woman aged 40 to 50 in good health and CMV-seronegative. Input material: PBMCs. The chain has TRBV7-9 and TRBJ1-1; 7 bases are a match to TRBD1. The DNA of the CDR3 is TGTGCCAGCAGCTCTCCCCGACAGGGTGTGACTGAAGCTTTCTTT. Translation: CASSSPRQGVTEAFF.